The text below deals with one T cell receptor beta chain. Its antigen remains unknown. The data are from a study of blood T cells in healthy people across ages. Overall study findings and caveats: Estimated diversity that came from one million T cells was considered an underestimate.

A second PCR of 7 to 11 cycles used a sample-barcoded 5' primer and a J-beta primer mix. MiXCR was run by TCRdb on the 5' RACE reads, yielding one entry per CDR3 protein. The data hold roughly 650,000 distinct CDR3 sequences, with about 34% observed a single time. The germline gives CDR1 SGHVS, CDR2 FNYEAQ. This CDR3 is built from 13 residues. V was trimmed by 6 bases and J by 1 base, leaving 9 bases between them. The source is a woman over 75 in good health. Sequencing was performed on blood. The gene calls are TRBV7-6 and TRBJ2-5; D call uncertain. The CDR3 nucleotides are TGTGCCAGCAGATTGGGTACCCAAGAGACCCAGTACTTC. It translates to CASRLGTQETQYF.